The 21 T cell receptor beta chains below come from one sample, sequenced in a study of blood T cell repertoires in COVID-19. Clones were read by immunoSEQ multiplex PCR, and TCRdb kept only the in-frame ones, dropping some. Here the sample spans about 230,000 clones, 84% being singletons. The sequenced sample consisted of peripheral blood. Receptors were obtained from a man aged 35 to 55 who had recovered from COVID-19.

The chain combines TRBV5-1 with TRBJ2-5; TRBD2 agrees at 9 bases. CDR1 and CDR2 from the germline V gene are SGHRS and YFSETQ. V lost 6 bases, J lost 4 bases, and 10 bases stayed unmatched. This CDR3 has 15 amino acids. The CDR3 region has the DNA TGCGCCAGCACCCCTGGCGGGGGGGCAGGAGAGACCCAGTACTTC. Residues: CASTPGGGAGETQYF.

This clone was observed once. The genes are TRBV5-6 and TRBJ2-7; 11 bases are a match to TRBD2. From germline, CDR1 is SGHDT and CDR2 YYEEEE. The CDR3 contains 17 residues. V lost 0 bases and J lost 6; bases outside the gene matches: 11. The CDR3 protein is CASSLGPLAGGPIEQYF. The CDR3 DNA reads TGTGCCAGCAGCTTGGGGCCTTTAGCGGGGGGGCCCATCGAGCAGTACTTC.

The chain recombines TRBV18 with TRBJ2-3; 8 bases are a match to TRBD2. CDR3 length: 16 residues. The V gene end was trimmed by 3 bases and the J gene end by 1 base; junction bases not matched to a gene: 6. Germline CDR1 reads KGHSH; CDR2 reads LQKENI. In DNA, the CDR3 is TGTGCCAGCTCACCTACTAGCGGAGACCGCACAGATACGCAGTATTTT. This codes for CASSPTSGDRTDTQYF.

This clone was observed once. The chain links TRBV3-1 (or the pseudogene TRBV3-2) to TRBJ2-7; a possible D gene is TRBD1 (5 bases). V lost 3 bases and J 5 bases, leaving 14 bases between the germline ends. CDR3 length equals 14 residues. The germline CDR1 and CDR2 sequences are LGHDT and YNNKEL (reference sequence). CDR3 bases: TGTGCCAGCAGCCAGGGGCGAGCGAGTAACGAGCAGTACTTC. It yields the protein CASSQGRASNEQYF.

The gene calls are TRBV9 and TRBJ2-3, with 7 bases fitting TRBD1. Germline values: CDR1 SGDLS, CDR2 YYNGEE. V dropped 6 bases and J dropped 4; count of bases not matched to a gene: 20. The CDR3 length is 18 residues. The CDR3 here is CASTGTAGSWESADTQYF. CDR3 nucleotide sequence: TGTGCCAGCACCGGGACAGCTGGCTCGTGGGAATCGGCAGATACGCAGTATTTT.

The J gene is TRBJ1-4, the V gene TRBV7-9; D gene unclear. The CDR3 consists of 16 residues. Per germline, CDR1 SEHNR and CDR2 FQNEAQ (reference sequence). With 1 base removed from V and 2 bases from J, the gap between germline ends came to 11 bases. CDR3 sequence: CASSLDGYRTNEKLFF. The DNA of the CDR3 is TGTGCCAGCAGCTTAGACGGGTATCGGACTAATGAAAAACTGTTTTTT.

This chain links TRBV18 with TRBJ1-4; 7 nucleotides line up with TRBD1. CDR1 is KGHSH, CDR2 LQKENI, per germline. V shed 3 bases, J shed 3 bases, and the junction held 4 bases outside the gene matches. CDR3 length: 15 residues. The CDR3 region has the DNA TGTGCCAGCTCACCCAGGGACAGCTCTAATGAAAAACTGTTTTTT. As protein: CASSPRDSSNEKLFF.

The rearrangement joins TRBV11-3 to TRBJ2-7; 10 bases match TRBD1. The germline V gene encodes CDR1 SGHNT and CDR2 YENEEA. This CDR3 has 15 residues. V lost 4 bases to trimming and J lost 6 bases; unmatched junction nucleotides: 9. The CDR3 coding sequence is TGTGCCAGCAGCTCACCCGGGACAGGGGATTCCGAGCAGTACTTC. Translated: CASSSPGTGDSEQYF.

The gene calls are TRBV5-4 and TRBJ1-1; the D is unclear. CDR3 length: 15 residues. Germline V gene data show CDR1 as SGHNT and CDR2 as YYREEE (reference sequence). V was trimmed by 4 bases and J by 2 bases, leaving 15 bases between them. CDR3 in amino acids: CASSPEHTVNTEAFF. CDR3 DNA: TGTGCCAGCAGCCCTGAACATACCGTCAACACTGAAGCTTTCTTT. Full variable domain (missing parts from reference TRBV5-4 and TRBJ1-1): ETGVTQSPTHLIKTRGQQVTLRCSSQSGHNTVSWYQQALGQGPQFIFQYYREEENGRGNFPPRFSGLQFPNYSSELNVNALELDDSALYLCASSPEHTVNTEAFFGQGTRLTVV.

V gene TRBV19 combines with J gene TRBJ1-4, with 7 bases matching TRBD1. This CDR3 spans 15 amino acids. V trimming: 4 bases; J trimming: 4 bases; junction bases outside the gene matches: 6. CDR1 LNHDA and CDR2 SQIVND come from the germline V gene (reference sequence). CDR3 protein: CASSNDGTDNEKLFF. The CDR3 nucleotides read TGTGCCAGTAGTAATGACGGGACAGATAATGAAAAACTGTTTTTT. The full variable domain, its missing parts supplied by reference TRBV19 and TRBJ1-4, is DGGITQSPKYLFRKEGQNVTLSCEQNLNHDAMYWYRQDPGQGLRLIYYSQIVNDFQKGDIAEGYSVSREKKESFPLTVTSAQKNPTAFYLCASSNDGTDNEKLFFGSGTQLSVL.

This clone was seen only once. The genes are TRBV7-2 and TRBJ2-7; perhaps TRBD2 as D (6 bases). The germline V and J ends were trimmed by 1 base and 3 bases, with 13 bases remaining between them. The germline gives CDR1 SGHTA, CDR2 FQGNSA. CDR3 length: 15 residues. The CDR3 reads CASSLVAGRDYEQYF. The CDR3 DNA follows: TGTGCCAGCAGCTTAGTGGCGGGGCGAGACTACGAGCAGTACTTC. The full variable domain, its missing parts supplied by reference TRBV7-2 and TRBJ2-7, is GAGVSQSPSNKVTEKGKDVELRCDPISGHTALYWYRQSLGQGLEFLIYFQGNSAPDKSGLPSDRFSAERTGGSVSTLTIQRTQQEDSAVYLCASSLVAGRDYEQYFGPGTRLTVT.

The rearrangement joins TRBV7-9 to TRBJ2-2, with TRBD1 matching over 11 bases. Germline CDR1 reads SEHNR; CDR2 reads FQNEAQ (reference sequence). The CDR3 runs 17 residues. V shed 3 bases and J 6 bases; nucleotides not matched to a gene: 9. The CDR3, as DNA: TGTGCCAGCAGCTTTCGTGGTAGGACAGGGGGCTCCGGGGAGCTGTTTTTT. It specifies CASSFRGRTGGSGELFF.

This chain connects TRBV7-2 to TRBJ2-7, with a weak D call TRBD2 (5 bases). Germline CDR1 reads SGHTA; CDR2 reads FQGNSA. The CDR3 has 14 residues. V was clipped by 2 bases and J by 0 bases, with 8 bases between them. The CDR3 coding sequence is TGTGCCAGCAGCTTAAGAGAGGGCTCCTACGAGCAGTACTTC. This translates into CASSLREGSYEQYF.

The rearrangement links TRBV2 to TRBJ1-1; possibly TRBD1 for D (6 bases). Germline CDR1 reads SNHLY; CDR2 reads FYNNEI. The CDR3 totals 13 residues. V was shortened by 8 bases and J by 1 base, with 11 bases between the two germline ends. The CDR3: CASGKQGNTEAFF. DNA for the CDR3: TGTGCCAGCGGAAAACAGGGGAACACTGAAGCTTTCTTT. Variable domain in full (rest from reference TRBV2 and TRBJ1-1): EPEVTQTPSHQVTQMGQEVILRCVPISNHLYFYWYRQILGQKVEFLVSFYNNEISEKSEIFDDQFSVERPDGSNFTLKIRSTKLEDSAMYFCASGKQGNTEAFFGQGTRLTVV.

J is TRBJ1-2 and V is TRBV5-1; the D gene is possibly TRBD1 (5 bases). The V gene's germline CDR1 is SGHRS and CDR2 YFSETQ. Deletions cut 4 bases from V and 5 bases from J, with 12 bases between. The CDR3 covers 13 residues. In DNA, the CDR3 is TGCGCCAGCAGCCCCATGGGGGGATATGGCTACACCTTC. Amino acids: CASSPMGGYGYTF.

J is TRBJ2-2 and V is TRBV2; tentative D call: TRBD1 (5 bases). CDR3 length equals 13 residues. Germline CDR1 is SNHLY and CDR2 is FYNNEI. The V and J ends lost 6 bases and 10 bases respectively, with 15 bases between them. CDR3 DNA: TGTGCCAGCAGACTGATCTACGGACAGGAGCTGTTTTTT. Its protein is CASRLIYGQELFF.

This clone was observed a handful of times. CDR3 region: CATSAGGPVAGEQFF. CDR3 sequence (DNA): TGTGCCACCTCGGCGGGAGGGCCGGTTGCAGGTGAGCAGTTCTTC. This chain joins TRBV15 and TRBJ2-1; 9 bases are shared with TRBD2. V lost 8 bases and J lost 9; bases outside the gene matches: 14. The CDR3 is made up of 15 amino acids. The germline V gene has CDR1 LNHNV and CDR2 YYDKDF (reference sequence).

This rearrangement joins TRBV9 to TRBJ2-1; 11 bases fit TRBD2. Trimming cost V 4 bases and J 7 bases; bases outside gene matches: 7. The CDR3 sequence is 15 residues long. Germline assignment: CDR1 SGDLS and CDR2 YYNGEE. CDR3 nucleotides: TGTGCCAGCAGCATAACTAGCGGGAGTGTAAATGAGCAGTTCTTC. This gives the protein CASSITSGSVNEQFF.

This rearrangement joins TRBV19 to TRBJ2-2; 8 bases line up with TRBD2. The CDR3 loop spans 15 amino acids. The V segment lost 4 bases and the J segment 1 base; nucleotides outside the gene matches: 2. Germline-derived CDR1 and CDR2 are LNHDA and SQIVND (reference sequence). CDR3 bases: TGTGCCAGTAGTAGTAGCGGGGTGAACACCGGGGAGCTGTTTTTT. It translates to CASSSSGVNTGELFF.

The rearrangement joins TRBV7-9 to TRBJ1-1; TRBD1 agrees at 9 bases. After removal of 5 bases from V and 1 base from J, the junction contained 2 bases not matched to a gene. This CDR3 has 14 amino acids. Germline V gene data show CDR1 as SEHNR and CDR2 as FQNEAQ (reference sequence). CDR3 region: CASSLGQGNTEAFF. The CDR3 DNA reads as TGTGCCAGCAGCCTGGGACAGGGGAACACTGAAGCTTTCTTT.

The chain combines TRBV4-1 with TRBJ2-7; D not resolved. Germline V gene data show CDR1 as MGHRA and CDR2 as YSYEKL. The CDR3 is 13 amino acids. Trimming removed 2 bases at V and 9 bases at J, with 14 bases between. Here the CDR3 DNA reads TGCGCCAGCAGCCAAACCCCAAACTCTGGGCAGTACTTC. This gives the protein CASSQTPNSGQYF.